Below, 4 T cell receptor beta chains from the same sample are listed, as sequenced in a study of T cell responses to AZD1222 COVID-19 vaccine. Data came from immunoSEQ multiplex PCR; TCRdb stores just in-frame clones and leaves some out. This table has approximately 100,000 clones, 90% to 95% appearing once. This specimen consisted of peripheral blood, obtained on day 0 of AZD1222 vaccination. These receptors were collected from an adult in good health.

A word on this clone: An end of the junction differs from the germline gene, which may be a read error. This sequence joins TRBV7-7 and TRBJ2-1; 8 bases align to TRBD1. Per the germline V gene, CDR1 is SSHAT and CDR2 is FNYEAQ (reference sequence). This CDR3 has 15 amino acids. As DNA, the CDR3 is TGTGCTAGCAGCTTAGACAGGGGTTACGACAGTGAGCAGTTCTTC. This sequence encodes CASSLDRGYDSEQFF.

This clone was found once. The chain uses TRBV5-1 and TRBJ1-1, with TRBD1 matching over 8 bases. Germline V gene data show CDR1 as SGHRS and CDR2 as YFSETQ. The V segment lost 0 bases and the J segment 4 bases; nucleotides outside the gene matches: 5. CDR3 size: 15 residues. CDR3 nucleotides: TGCGCCAGCAGCTTGGGGACAGGGAGGTCCACTGAAGCTTTCTTT. Protein product: CASSLGTGRSTEAFF.

This rearrangement joins TRBV2 to TRBJ1-5; D call uncertain. V was clipped by 5 bases and J by 4 bases, with 9 bases between them. CDR1 and CDR2 (germline): SNHLY, FYNNEI. The CDR3 sequence is 13 residues long. DNA for the CDR3: TGTGCCAGCAGTTGGCGCGGTAATCAGCCCCAGCATTTT. The encoded protein is CASSWRGNQPQHF. The full variable domain, in which reference TRBV2 and TRBJ1-5 provide the parts outside the CDR3, is EPEVTQTPSHQVTQMGQEVILRCVPISNHLYFYWYRQILGQKVEFLVSFYNNEISEKSEIFDDQFSVERPDGSNFTLKIRSTKLEDSAMYFCASSWRGNQPQHFGDGTRLSIL.

V and J are TRBV13 and TRBJ2-7; D call uncertain. Germline CDR1 reads PRHDT; CDR2 reads FYEKMQ (reference sequence). The CDR3 runs to 14 residues. Trimming took off 6 bases at V and 2 bases at J, with 14 bases between the two ends. The CDR3 coding sequence is TGTGCCAGCAGAGGCAAAGGCAGAACCTACGAGCAGTACTTC. Residues: CASRGKGRTYEQYF.